Each of the 29 T cell receptor beta chains below was sequenced from the same sample in a study of CXCR3-negative and CXCR3-positive naive CD8 T cells (dated by TCRdb to about 2019). Study-wide findings and limitations: Compared with CXCR3-negative naive cells, CXCR3-positive naive cells had TRB CDR3s with higher hydrophobicity (lower Kidera factor 4), lower energy, and higher strength and volume indices.

The instrument was a NextSeq 550. The Human TCR Profiling Kit (MiLaboratory) was used to make UMI-labeled 5' RACE TRB cDNA libraries. Reprocessed by TCRdb, the reads give a single entry per CDR3 protein sequence, without DNA. The sample has approximately 100,000 distinct CDR3 sequences on record. Jointly, the top ten make up approximately 0.38% of the sample. What these receptors recognize is not known. Sample: naive CXCR3+ CD8+ T cells from blood. Interpreted using the paper, the cell subset or site label stands for: CD45RO-CCR7+CD27+CD95- naive CD8+ T cells expressing CXCR3 (TNR3+). The receptor source for this set is a human donor in good health. Some clones in this sample may be carry-over from other donors' samples.

This chain's CDR3 is CASSQLAGEGTDTQYF. The V gene is TRBV4-1, the J gene TRBJ2-3; TCRdb names TRBD2, which stays unverified in the absence of DNA. Germline V gives CDR1 MGHRA, CDR2 YSYEKL. The length of the CDR3 is 16 residues.

The rearrangement links TRBV11-3 to TRBJ2-7; the TCRdb D gene call, TRBD2, has no DNA to confirm it. The CDR3 has 15 amino acids. Germline values: CDR1 SGHNT, CDR2 YENEEA. The chain's CDR3 is CASSPASGGVYEQYF.

The chain couples TRBV28 to TRBJ2-7; TCRdb's D call of TRBD1 is untestable without DNA. This CDR3 spans 16 amino acids. Per germline, CDR1 MDHEN and CDR2 SYDVKM. CDR3 region: CASSLPRDRDPWEQYF.

The chain is built from TRBV6-6 and TRBJ2-4. Germline V gives CDR1 MNHNY, CDR2 SVGAGI (reference sequence). The CDR3 covers 12 residues. The CDR3 region is CASSGAKNIQYF.

The chain couples TRBV7-9 to TRBJ1-2; TCRdb names TRBD1, which stays unverified in the absence of DNA. This CDR3 contains 14 residues. Germline V CDR1 and CDR2: SEHNR, FQNEAQ (reference sequence). CDR3 amino acids: CASSHRDHNYGYTF.

The chain links TRBV4-3 to TRBJ2-7. The CDR3 consists of 15 residues. Germline loops: CDR1 LGHNA, CDR2 YSLEER. CDR3 amino acids: CASSQDLDSSYEQYF.

CDR3 loop: CASSQPGQPYNEQFF. V usage is TRBV14 and J usage is TRBJ2-1; the TCRdb D gene call, TRBD1, has no DNA to confirm it. Looked up from germline, CDR1 is SGHDN and CDR2 is FVKESK. The CDR3 has 15 residues.

The V call is TRBV6-2 or TRBV6-3, the J call TRBJ1-1; checking the TCRdb D call of TRBD1 is not possible without DNA. The CDR3 has 12 residues. CDR1 and CDR2 (germline): MNHEY, SVGEGT. This chain's CDR3 is CASSHPDPEAFF.

The rearrangement joins TRBV29-1 to TRBJ1-1; the D call of TRBD1 rests on TCRdb alone, since no DNA is present to check it. Germline loops: CDR1 SQVTM, CDR2 ANQGSEA. The CDR3 is 22 amino acids. The CDR3 loop is CSADPYIQRGMGPHFMNTEAFF.

The rearrangement links TRBV29-1 to TRBJ2-3; without DNA, the TCRdb call of TRBD1 cannot be checked. The CDR3 loop spans 17 amino acids. Per germline, CDR1 SQVTM and CDR2 ANQGSEA. CDR3 amino acids: CSVEGFSGDVSGGTQYF.

This chain joins TRBV11-3 and TRBJ1-1; TCRdb's assignment of TRBD1 cannot be checked, as there is no DNA. This CDR3 is 16 amino acids long. The germline V gene has CDR1 SGHNT and CDR2 YENEEA. The CDR3 here is CASSSRDRGMNTEAFF.

This sequence joins TRBV12-3 or TRBV12-4 and TRBJ2-5; TCRdb's D call of TRBD1 is untestable without DNA. This CDR3 has 15 amino acids. The CDR3 reads CASSPGQWELETQYF.

The chain combines TRBV3-1 with TRBJ2-7. CDR3 length: 14 residues. The germline V gene has CDR1 LGHDT and CDR2 YNNKEL (reference sequence). CDR3 in amino acids: CASSQGPYSYEQYF.

The V call is TRBV12-3 or TRBV12-4, the J call TRBJ2-2; TCRdb selects TRBD1, and the lack of DNA leaves this call unchecked. The CDR3 is 14 residues long. CDR3: CASSHRGNTGELFF.

The V gene is TRBV13, the J gene TRBJ2-5; the TCRdb D gene call, TRBD1, has no DNA to confirm it. The germline V gene encodes CDR1 PRHDT and CDR2 FYEKMQ (reference sequence). The CDR3 spans 16 residues. The CDR3 protein is CASSRRTGTGQETQYF.

The chain carries TRBV4-2 and TRBJ2-1; as DNA is missing, the TRBD2 call by TCRdb cannot be tested. Germline CDR1 reads LGHNA; CDR2 reads YNFKEQ. The CDR3 sequence is 14 residues long. CDR3 protein: CASSLLAGFNEQFF.

J is TRBJ2-3 and V is TRBV4-2. Germline loops: CDR1 LGHNA, CDR2 YNFKEQ. The CDR3 has 16 residues. CDR3: CASSQHLEGGTDTQYF.

This chain links TRBV5-1 with TRBJ2-2. The CDR3 totals 13 residues. Germline V gene lookup returns CDR1 SGHRS and CDR2 YFSETQ. CDR3 loop: CASYGPNTGELFF.

V is TRBV29-1 and J is TRBJ2-3; the D call from TCRdb, TRBD1, cannot be confirmed without DNA. Germline-derived CDR1 and CDR2 are SQVTM and ANQGSEA. CDR3 size: 14 residues. CDR3 loop: CSVGGGQGTDTQYF.

The chain joins TRBV20-1 to TRBJ1-2; lacking DNA, the TRBD1 call made by TCRdb goes unchecked. The CDR3 sequence is 14 residues long. The germline CDR1 and CDR2 sequences are DFQATT and SNEGSKA (reference sequence). The CDR3 loop reads CSAAPGQVSYGYTF.

The CDR3 loop is CASSLGDRDYEQYF. The V gene is TRBV13, the J gene TRBJ2-7; there is no DNA to check the TCRdb D call of TRBD1. Germline V CDR1 and CDR2: PRHDT, FYEKMQ (reference sequence). This CDR3 region has 14 residues.

The CDR3 protein is CSARQSGGYYNEQFF. This chain links TRBV20-1 with TRBJ2-1; no DNA is available, so the TRBD2 call from TCRdb remains unchecked. This CDR3 has 15 amino acids. Germline V lookup: CDR1 DFQATT, CDR2 SNEGSKA (reference sequence).

The CDR3 is CASSPPISDTDTQYF. V gene TRBV7-9 combines with J gene TRBJ2-3. This CDR3 has 15 residues. Germline-derived CDR1 and CDR2 are SEHNR and FQNEAQ (reference sequence).

This chain links TRBV7-9 with TRBJ2-1. The germline gives CDR1 SEHNR, CDR2 FQNEAQ (reference sequence). The CDR3 length is 12 residues. This CDR3 is CASSLSSNEQFF.

The rearrangement uses TRBV29-1 and TRBJ2-7. CDR1 is SQVTM and CDR2 is ANQGSEA in the germline V gene. The CDR3 spans 13 residues. The CDR3 spells CSVVDGQLYEQYF.

CDR3 protein: CSARDWGAGGEAFF. The chain is built from TRBV20-1 and TRBJ1-1; without DNA, the TCRdb call of TRBD1 cannot be checked. CDR3 length: 14 residues. CDR1 and CDR2 from the germline V gene are DFQATT and SNEGSKA (reference sequence).

The J gene is TRBJ2-7, the V gene TRBV7-3; TCRdb's D gene call, TRBD2, goes unchecked for lack of DNA. Looked up from germline, CDR1 is SGHTA and CDR2 is FQGTGA. This CDR3 is built from 14 residues. The CDR3 reads CASSLTGGTYEQYF.

The gene calls are TRBV15 and TRBJ2-1; TCRdb's D gene call, TRBD2, goes unchecked for lack of DNA. The germline gives CDR1 LNHNV, CDR2 YYDKDF (reference sequence). The CDR3 loop spans 16 amino acids. The CDR3 loop is CATSTGLADPYNEQFF.

J is TRBJ2-2 and V is TRBV5-6. The CDR3 totals 11 residues. Germline values: CDR1 SGHDT, CDR2 YYEEEE. CDR3 amino acids: CASRAAGELFF.